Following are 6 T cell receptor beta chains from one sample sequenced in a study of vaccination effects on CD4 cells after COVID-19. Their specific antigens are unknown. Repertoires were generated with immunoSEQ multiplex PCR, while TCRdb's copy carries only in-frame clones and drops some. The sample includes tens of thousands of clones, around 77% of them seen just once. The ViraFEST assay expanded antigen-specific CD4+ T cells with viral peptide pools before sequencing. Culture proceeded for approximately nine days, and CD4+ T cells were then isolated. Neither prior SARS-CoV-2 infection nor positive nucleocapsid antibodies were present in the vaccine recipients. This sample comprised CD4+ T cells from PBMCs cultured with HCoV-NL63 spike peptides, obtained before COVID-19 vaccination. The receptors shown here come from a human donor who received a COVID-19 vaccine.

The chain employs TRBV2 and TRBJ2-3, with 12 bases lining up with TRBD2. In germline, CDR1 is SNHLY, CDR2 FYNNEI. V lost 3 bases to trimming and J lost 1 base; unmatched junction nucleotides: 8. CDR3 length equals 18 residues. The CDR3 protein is CASSDGLAGGRGTDTQYF. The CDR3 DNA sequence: TGTGCCAGCAGTGATGGGCTAGCGGGGGGGCGGGGCACAGATACGCAGTATTTT. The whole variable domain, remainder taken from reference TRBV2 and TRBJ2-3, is EPEVTQTPSHQVTQMGQEVILRCVPISNHLYFYWYRQILGQKVEFLVSFYNNEISEKSEIFDDQFSVERPDGSNFTLKIRSTKLEDSAMYFCASSDGLAGGRGTDTQYFGPGTRLTVL.

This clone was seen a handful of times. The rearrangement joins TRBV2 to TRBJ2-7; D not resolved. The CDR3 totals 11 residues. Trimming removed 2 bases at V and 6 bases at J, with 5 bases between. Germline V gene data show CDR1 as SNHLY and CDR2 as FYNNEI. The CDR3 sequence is CASSELSEQYV. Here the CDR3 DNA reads TGTGCCAGCAGTGAACTATCCGAGCAGTACGTC.

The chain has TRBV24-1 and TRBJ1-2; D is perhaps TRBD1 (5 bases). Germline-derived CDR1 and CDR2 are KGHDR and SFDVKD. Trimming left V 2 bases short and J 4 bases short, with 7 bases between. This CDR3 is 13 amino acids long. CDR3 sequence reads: CATSDSDSYGYTF. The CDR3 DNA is TGTGCCACCAGTGATTCAGACAGCTATGGCTACACCTTC.

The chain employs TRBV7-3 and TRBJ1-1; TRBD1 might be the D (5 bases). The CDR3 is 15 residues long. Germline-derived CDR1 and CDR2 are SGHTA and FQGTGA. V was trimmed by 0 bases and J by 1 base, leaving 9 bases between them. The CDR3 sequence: CASSLTPGRNTEAFF. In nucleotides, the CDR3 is TGTGCCAGCAGCTTAACGCCAGGGCGGAACACTGAAGCTTTCTTT.

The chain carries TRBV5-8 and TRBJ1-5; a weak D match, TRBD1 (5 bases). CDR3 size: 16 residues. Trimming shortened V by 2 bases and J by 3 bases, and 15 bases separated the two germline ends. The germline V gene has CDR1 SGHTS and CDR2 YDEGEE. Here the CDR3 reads CASSFFGTGVNQPQHF. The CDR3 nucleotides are TGTGCCAGCAGCTTTTTCGGGACGGGAGTCAATCAGCCCCAGCATTTT. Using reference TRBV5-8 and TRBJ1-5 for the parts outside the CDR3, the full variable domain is EAGVTQSPTHLIKTRGQQATLRCSPISGHTSVYWYQQALGLGLQFLLWYDEGEERNRGNFPPRFSGRQFPNYSSELNVNALELEDSALYLCASSFFGTGVNQPQHFGDGTRLSIL.

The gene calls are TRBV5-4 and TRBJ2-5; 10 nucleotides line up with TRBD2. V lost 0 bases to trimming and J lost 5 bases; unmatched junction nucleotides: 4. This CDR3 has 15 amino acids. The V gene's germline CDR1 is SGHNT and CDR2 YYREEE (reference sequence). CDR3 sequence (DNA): TGTGCCAGCAGCTTGGCTGGTAGCGGGGGGGAGACCCAGTACTTC. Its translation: CASSLAGSGGETQYF.